Included here is one TCR beta chain sequence, with context. Its specificity is unknown. Reanalyzing the 5' RACE reads, TCRdb keeps one entry per CDR3 protein, without DNA. The sample table includes 350,000 to 500,000 distinct CDR3 sequences. The data belong to a study of T cells expressing NK-cell markers. Study-wide findings and caveats: Dominant NKG2C+ clonotypes in five or six donors made up roughly 1.0-8% of CD8+ T cells. HCMV specificity of the expanded NKG2C+ T cell clones was not established.

This sequence originates from a woman aged 18-70 years in good health. The specimen sequenced was blood T cells: a sorted CD56 or NKG2C T cell subset, CD4+ or CD8+ T cells, or bulk PBMC T cells (not recorded which).

CDR3 sequence reads: CASSLQRGDGETQYF. The rearrangement joins TRBV18 to TRBJ2-5; checking the TCRdb D call of TRBD2 is not possible without DNA. The CDR3 sequence is 15 residues long. Germline V CDR1 and CDR2: KGHSH, LQKENI.